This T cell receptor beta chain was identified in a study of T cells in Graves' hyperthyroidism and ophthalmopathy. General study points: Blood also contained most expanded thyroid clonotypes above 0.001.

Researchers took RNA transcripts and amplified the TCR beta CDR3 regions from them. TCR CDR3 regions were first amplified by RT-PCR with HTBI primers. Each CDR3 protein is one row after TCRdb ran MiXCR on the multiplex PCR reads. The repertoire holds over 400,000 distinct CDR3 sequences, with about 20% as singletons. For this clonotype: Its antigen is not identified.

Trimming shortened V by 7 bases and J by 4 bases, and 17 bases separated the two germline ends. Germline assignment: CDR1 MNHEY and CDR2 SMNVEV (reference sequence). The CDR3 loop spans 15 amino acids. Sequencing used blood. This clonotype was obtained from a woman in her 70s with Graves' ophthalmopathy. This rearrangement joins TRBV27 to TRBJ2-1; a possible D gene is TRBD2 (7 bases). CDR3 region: CASNRGGRFYNEQFF. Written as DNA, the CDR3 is TGTGCCAGCAATAGGGGGGGGAGGTTTTACAATGAGCAGTTCTTC.